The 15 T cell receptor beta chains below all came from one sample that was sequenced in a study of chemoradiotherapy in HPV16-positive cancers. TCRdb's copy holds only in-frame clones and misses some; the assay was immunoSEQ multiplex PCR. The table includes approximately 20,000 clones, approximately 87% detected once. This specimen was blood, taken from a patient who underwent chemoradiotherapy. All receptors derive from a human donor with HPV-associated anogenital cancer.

CDR3 residues: CAGGAYNEQFF. The CDR3, as DNA: TGTGCCGGGGGTGCCTACAATGAGCAGTTCTTC. This chain links TRBV5-4 with TRBJ2-1; the D gene could be TRBD1 or TRBD2 (5 bases each). The CDR3 is 11 residues long. From germline, CDR1 is SGHNT and CDR2 YYREEE (reference sequence). V lost 10 bases to trimming and J lost 2 bases, with 7 bases between them. Variable domain in full (rest from reference TRBV5-4 and TRBJ2-1): ETGVTQSPTHLIKTRGQQVTLRCSSQSGHNTVSWYQQALGQGPQFIFQYYREEENGRGNFPPRFSGLQFPNYSSELNVNALELDDSALYLCAGGAYNEQFFGPGTRLTVL.

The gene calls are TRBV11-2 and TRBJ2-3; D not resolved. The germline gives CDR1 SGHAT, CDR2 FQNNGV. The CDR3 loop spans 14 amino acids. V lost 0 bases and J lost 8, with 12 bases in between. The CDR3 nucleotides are TGTGCCAGCAGCTTAGAGGTTTTTGAGCGTACGCAGTATTTT. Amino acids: CASSLEVFERTQYF.

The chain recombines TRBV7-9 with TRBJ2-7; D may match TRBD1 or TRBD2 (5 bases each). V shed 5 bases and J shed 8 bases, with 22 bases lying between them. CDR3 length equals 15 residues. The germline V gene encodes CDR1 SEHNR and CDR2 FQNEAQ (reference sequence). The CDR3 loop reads CASSPSGTNAWKQYF. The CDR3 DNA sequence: TGTGCCAGCAGCCCCTCCGGGACGAATGCCTGGAAGCAGTACTTC.

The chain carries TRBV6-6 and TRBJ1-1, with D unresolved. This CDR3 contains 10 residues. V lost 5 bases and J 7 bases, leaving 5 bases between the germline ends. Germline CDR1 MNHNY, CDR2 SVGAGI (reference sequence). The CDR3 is CASSHGEAFF. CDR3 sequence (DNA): TGTGCCAGCAGTCATGGTGAAGCTTTCTTT.

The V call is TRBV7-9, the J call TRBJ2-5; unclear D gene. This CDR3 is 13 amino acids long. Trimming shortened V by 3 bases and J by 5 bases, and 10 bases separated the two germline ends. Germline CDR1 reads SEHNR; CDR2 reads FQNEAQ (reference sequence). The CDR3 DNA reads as TGTGCCAGCAGCTTCTTAGGTAGTGAGACCCAGTACTTC. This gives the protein CASSFLGSETQYF.

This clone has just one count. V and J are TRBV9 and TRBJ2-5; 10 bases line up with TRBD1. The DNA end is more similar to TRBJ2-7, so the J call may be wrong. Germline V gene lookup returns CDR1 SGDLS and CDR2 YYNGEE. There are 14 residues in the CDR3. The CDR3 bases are TGTGCCAGCAGCGTAGGGGACAGGGGCAACGAGCAGTACTTC. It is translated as CASSVGDRGNEQYF.

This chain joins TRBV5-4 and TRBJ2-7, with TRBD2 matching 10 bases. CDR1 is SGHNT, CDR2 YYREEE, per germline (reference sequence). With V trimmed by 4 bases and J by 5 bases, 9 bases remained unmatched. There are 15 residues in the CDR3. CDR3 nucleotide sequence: TGTGCCAGCAGCCCGACAAGCGGGGGGGCGAACGAGCAGTACTTC. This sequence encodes CASSPTSGGANEQYF.

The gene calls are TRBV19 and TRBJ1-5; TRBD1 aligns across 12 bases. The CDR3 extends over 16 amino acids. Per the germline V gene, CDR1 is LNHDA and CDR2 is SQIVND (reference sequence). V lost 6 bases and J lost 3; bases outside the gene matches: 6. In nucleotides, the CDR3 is TGTGCCAGTAGACCGGGACAGGGGGCCTCCAATCAGCCCCAGCATTTT. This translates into CASRPGQGASNQPQHF.

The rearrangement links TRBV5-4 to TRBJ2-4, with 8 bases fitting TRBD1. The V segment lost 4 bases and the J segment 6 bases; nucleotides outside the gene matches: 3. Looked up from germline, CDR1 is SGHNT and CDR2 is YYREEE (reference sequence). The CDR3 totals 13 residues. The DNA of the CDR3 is TGTGCCAGCAGCCTCGGACAGGGAAACATTCAGTACTTC. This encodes CASSLGQGNIQYF.

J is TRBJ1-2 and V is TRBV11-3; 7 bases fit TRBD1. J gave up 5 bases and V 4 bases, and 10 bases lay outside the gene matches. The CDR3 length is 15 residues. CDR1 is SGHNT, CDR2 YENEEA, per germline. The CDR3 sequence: CASSYGDDRAYGYTF. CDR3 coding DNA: TGTGCCAGCAGCTACGGTGATGACAGGGCATATGGCTACACCTTC.

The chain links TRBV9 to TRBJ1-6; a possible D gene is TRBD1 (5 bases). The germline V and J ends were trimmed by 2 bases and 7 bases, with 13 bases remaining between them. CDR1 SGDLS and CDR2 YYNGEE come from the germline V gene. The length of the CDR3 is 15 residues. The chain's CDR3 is CASSVSPGLNSPLHF. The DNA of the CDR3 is TGTGCCAGCAGCGTTAGTCCGGGGCTAAATTCACCCCTCCACTTT. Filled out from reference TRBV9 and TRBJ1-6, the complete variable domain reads DSGVTQTPKHLITATGQRVTLRCSPRSGDLSVYWYQQSLDQGLQFLIQYYNGEERAKGNILERFSAQQFPDLHSELNLSSLELGDSALYFCASSVSPGLNSPLHFGNGTRLTVT.

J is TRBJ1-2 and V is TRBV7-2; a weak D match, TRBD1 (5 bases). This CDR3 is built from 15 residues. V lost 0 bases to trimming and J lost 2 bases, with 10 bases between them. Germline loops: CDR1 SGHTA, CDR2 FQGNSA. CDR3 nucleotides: TGTGCCAGCAGCTTAGCGGGGCAGTCAAACTATGGCTACACCTTC. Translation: CASSLAGQSNYGYTF.

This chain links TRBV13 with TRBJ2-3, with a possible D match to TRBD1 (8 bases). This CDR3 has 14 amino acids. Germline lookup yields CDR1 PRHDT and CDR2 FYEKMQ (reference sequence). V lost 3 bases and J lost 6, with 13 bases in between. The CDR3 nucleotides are TGTGCCAGCAGCTTTGGACAGGGAGGGGATACGCAGTATTTT. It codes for CASSFGQGGDTQYF. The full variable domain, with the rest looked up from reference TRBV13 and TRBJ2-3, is AAGVIQSPRHLIKEKRETATLKCYPIPRHDTVYWYQQGPGQDPQFLISFYEKMQSDKGSIPDRFSAQQFSDYHSELNMSSLELGDSALYFCASSFGQGGDTQYFGPGTRLTVL.

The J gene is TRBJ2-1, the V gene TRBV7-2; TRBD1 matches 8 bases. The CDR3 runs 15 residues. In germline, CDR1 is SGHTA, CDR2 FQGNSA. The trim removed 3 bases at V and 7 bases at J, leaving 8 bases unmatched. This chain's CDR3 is CASSFRTGRSNEQFF. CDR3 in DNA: TGTGCCAGCAGCTTCCGGACAGGGCGGTCTAATGAGCAGTTCTTC.

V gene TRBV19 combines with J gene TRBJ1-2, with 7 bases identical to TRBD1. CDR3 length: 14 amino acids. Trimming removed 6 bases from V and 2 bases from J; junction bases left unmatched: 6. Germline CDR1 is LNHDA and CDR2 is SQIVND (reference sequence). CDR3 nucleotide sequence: TGTGCCAGTAGCTCGGGACAGATGAACTATGGCTACACCTTC. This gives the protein CASSSGQMNYGYTF.